This T cell receptor beta chain was identified in a study of blood T cell repertoires in COVID-19. Background on the study: The samples span acute and convalescent COVID-19 from the United States, Italy and Spain. T cells, B-cell-depleted T cells, or PBMCs provided the cDNA or gDNA that served as material.

This CDR3 has 15 amino acids. Looked up from germline, CDR1 is MGHRA and CDR2 is YSYEKL. V lost 1 base to trimming and J lost 4 bases, with 10 bases between them. How the authors handled the data: Reference gene primer amplification gave estimated nucleated cell counts. Here immunoSEQ multiplex PCR was the method, and the copy in TCRdb shows in-frame clones only, minus some. V and J calls and clone size follow that table, whereas D and trimming were derived from the DNA. The profile shows 60,000 to 70,000 clones, 85% of them singletons. The sample consisted of peripheral blood. The V call is TRBV4-1, the J call TRBJ1-4, with a possible D match to TRBD1 (5 bases). This TCR was sampled from a man in his forties or fifties with acute or convalescent COVID-19. The CDR3 coding sequence is TGCGCCAGCAGCCAAGTCCGGGGGTTTAATGAAAAACTGTTTTTT. Its translation: CASSQVRGFNEKLFF.